One sample yielded the 22 T cell receptor beta chains listed below, sequenced in a study of cytomegalovirus exposure and HLA in healthy donors. PCR was performed using 60 Vbeta and 13 Jbeta primers. Some clones are missing from TCRdb's copy, which holds only in-frame ones; the method was immunoSEQ multiplex PCR. This table holds about 89,000 clones, around 85% found once. Material for sequencing was PBMCs. The receptors come from a man aged 35 to 55 in good health and CMV-seropositive.

The chain has TRBV15 and TRBJ2-3, with TRBD1 identical over 9 bases. This CDR3 comprises 12 residues. CDR1 LNHNV and CDR2 YYDKDF come from the germline V gene (reference sequence). Trimming at V came to 8 bases and at J to 11 bases, leaving 8 bases not matched to a gene. CDR3 sequence: CATHPGTGKQYF. CDR3 nucleotide sequence: TGTGCCACCCATCCAGGGACAGGGAAGCAGTATTTT.

V usage is TRBV28 and J usage is TRBJ1-5; a weak D match, TRBD1 (6 bases). The germline V gene has CDR1 MDHEN and CDR2 SYDVKM. This CDR3 spans 14 amino acids. Trimming pared 6 bases from V and 4 bases from J, leaving 13 bases between. The CDR3 sequence is CASRPDRINQPQHF. CDR3 nucleotides: TGTGCCAGCAGGCCAGACAGGATTAATCAGCCCCAGCATTTT. The variable domain in full, with the rest retrieved from reference TRBV28 and TRBJ1-5, is DVKVTQSSRYLVKRTGEKVFLECVQDMDHENMFWYRQDPGLGLRLIYFSYDVKMKEKGDIPEGYSVSREKKERFSLILESASTNQTSMYLCASRPDRINQPQHFGDGTRLSIL.

V usage is TRBV4-1 and J usage is TRBJ1-1, with D tentatively TRBD1 (6 bases). Trimming pared 6 bases from V and 11 bases from J, leaving 16 bases between. This CDR3 has 12 residues. Germline loops: CDR1 MGHRA, CDR2 YSYEKL. The CDR3 sequence is CASREGGRPAFF. CDR3 DNA sequence: TGCGCCAGCAGAGAGGGGGGGCGCCCTGCTTTCTTT.

The chain uses TRBV5-4 and TRBJ1-6; D remains ambiguous. The CDR3 has 15 amino acids. V was trimmed by 4 bases and J by 7 bases, leaving 15 bases between them. Looked up from germline, CDR1 is SGHNT and CDR2 is YYREEE (reference sequence). Here the CDR3 reads CASSPGGSINSPLHF. The CDR3 bases are TGTGCCAGCAGCCCGGGAGGGTCGATCAATTCACCCCTCCACTTT.

The chain has TRBV6-1 and TRBJ1-5; 8 bases are shared with TRBD1. Germline assignment: CDR1 MNHNS and CDR2 SASEGT. The CDR3 has 14 residues. V lost 6 bases and J lost 3; bases outside the gene matches: 4. In DNA form, the CDR3 reads TGTGCCAGCAGACGGGGACAGGTCAATCAGCCCCAGCATTTT. Translating gives CASRRGQVNQPQHF.

V usage is TRBV19 and J usage is TRBJ2-7; 10 bases are shared with TRBD2. The CDR3 spans 15 residues. V was pared by 2 bases and J by 3 bases, with 4 bases of the junction left unmatched. CDR1 is LNHDA, CDR2 SQIVND, per germline (reference sequence). The CDR3 spells CASSIKASGSYEQYF. CDR3 nucleotides: TGTGCCAGTAGTATAAAGGCTAGCGGGAGCTACGAGCAGTACTTC.

In DNA form, the CDR3 reads TGTGCCAGCAGCGCCAGCGGGGGGCCCTACGAGCAGTACTTC. Translating it yields CASSASGGPYEQYF. The chain uses TRBV9 and TRBJ2-7; 9 bases match TRBD2. V shed 3 bases and J 2 bases; nucleotides not matched to a gene: 3. CDR3 length equals 14 residues. Germline V lookup: CDR1 SGDLS, CDR2 YYNGEE.

This clone occurred a few times. CDR3 nucleotides: TGTGCCAGTAGTAAACAGGGTCGGACCCAGTACTTC. This encodes CASSKQGRTQYF. The genes are TRBV19 and TRBJ2-5; tentatively, D is TRBD1 (6 bases). Germline V gene lookup returns CDR1 LNHDA and CDR2 SQIVND (reference sequence). The CDR3 contains 12 residues. V was clipped by 4 bases and J by 7 bases, with 10 bases between them.

This clone showed up just once. The V gene is TRBV15, the J gene TRBJ2-1; 7 bases are shared with TRBD1. Germline V CDR1 and CDR2: LNHNV, YYDKDF (reference sequence). This CDR3 contains 14 residues. Trimming cost V 5 bases and J 8 bases; bases outside gene matches: 9. CDR3: CATSSDRDAYEQFF. CDR3 in DNA: TGTGCCACCAGCTCAGACAGGGATGCCTATGAGCAGTTCTTC.

The chain combines TRBV28 with TRBJ1-2, with D uncertain. The CDR3 has 11 residues. Trimming removed 7 bases at V and 8 bases at J, with 11 bases between. The germline V gene has CDR1 MDHEN and CDR2 SYDVKM. CDR3 residues: CASTSQLGYTF. CDR3 in DNA: TGTGCCAGCACCTCCCAACTAGGCTACACCTTC.

CDR3 protein: CAISARGTQGALGGYTF. The CDR3 DNA is TGTGCCATCAGTGCGAGGGGGACACAGGGGGCGCTTGGAGGCTACACCTTC. The V and J genes are TRBV10-3 and TRBJ1-2; 9 positions match TRBD1. Trimming cost V 4 bases and J 8 bases; bases outside gene matches: 17. Germline V gives CDR1 ENHRY, CDR2 SYGVKD. The CDR3 runs to 17 residues.

This sequence joins TRBV5-1 and TRBJ2-3, with 10 bases that match TRBD2. This CDR3 spans 15 amino acids. The germline V gene has CDR1 SGHRS and CDR2 YFSETQ. Trimming took 2 bases from V and 4 from J; bases not matched to a gene: 4. As DNA, the CDR3 is TGCGCCAGCAGCTTTCAAGCGGGAGGGCCAGATACGCAGTATTTT. Protein product: CASSFQAGGPDTQYF.

The rearrangement joins TRBV11-3 to TRBJ2-5, with 7 bases fitting TRBD1. The DNA end lines up better with TRBJ2-7; the J call may be wrong. From germline, CDR1 is SGHNT and CDR2 YENEEA. There are 14 residues in the CDR3. The CDR3 here is CASRSGAGGYEQYF. In DNA form, the CDR3 reads TGTGCCAGCAGGAGTGGGGCAGGGGGCTACGAGCAGTACTTC.

V is TRBV2 and J is TRBJ1-5; the D is unclear. V lost 8 bases and J lost 2, with 19 bases in between. This CDR3 is 16 amino acids long. The germline V gene encodes CDR1 SNHLY and CDR2 FYNNEI. CDR3: CASVGSLGHGNQPQHF. DNA of the CDR3: TGTGCCAGCGTGGGCAGCCTGGGCCATGGCAATCAGCCCCAGCATTTT. The variable domain in full, with the rest retrieved from reference TRBV2 and TRBJ1-5, is EPEVTQTPSHQVTQMGQEVILRCVPISNHLYFYWYRQILGQKVEFLVSFYNNEISEKSEIFDDQFSVERPDGSNFTLKIRSTKLEDSAMYFCASVGSLGHGNQPQHFGDGTRLSIL.

V usage is TRBV1 and J usage is TRBJ1-1; TRBD1 reflects the table's D call only, with no check against the DNA. TRBV1 is a known pseudogene. This CDR3 is built from 17 residues. This CDR3 is CTSSQGQGGLMNTEAFF. CDR3 bases: TGCACCAGCAGCCAAGGGCAGGGGGGCCTAATGAACACTGAAGCTTTCTTT.

This clone has a single count. In nucleotides, the CDR3 is TGTGCCAGCAGTTCTGGGACAGCCTGGGGCTACACCTTC. The encoded protein is CASSSGTAWGYTF. The V gene is TRBV6-5, the J gene TRBJ1-2; 7 bases align to TRBD1. Germline CDR1 is MNHEY and CDR2 is SVGAGI. This CDR3 is built from 13 residues. V lost 4 bases and J lost 8; bases outside the gene matches: 7.

This sequence joins TRBV6-1 and TRBJ1-1; maybe TRBD1 (6 bases). Trimming removed 2 bases from V and 4 bases from J, with 14 bases in between. CDR3 length: 15 residues. Germline CDR1 MNHNS, CDR2 SASEGT. Here the CDR3 DNA reads TGTGCCAGCAGTGAAAGGGGGGAGGGCATCACTGAAGCTTTCTTT. Translated: CASSERGEGITEAFF.

With regard to this clone: A junction end diverges from the germline sequence, so it may reflect a read error. The V and J genes are TRBV7-9 and TRBJ2-3; D is undetermined. CDR1 is SEHNR and CDR2 is FQNEAQ in the germline V gene (reference sequence). The CDR3 has 16 amino acids. CDR3 in DNA: TGTTCCAGCAGCTTACCCCTCGCGGCCCGCACAGATACGCAGTATTTT. This translates into CSSSLPLAARTDTQYF. The full variable domain, rest sourced from reference TRBV7-9 and TRBJ2-3, is DTGVSQNPRHKITKRGQNVTFRCDPISEHNRLYWYRQTLGQGPEFLTYFQNEAQLEKSRLLSDRFSAERPKGSFSTLEIQRTEQGDSAMYLCSSSLPLAARTDTQYFGPGTRLTVL.

The gene calls are TRBV19 and TRBJ2-5; maybe TRBD1 (5 bases). Trimming cost V 8 bases and J 7 bases, with 26 bases left between them. Germline CDR1 and CDR2: LNHDA and SQIVND (reference sequence). The length of the CDR3 is 16 residues. In nucleotides, the CDR3 is TGTGCCAGTGCGCCCCGAGACAGTGTCCCAAAAGGGACCCAGTACTTC. Encoded protein: CASAPRDSVPKGTQYF. The entire variable domain, with the rest obtained from reference TRBV19 and TRBJ2-5, is as follows: DGGITQSPKYLFRKEGQNVTLSCEQNLNHDAMYWYRQDPGQGLRLIYYSQIVNDFQKGDIAEGYSVSREKKESFPLTVTSAQKNPTAFYLCASAPRDSVPKGTQYFGPGTRLLVL.

The V and J genes are TRBV6-6 and TRBJ1-6; perhaps TRBD1 as D (5 bases). From germline, CDR1 is MNHNY and CDR2 SVGAGI (reference sequence). The CDR3 runs to 14 residues. V dropped 6 bases and J dropped 5 bases, with 11 bases sitting between them. CDR3 residues: CASRPGGDNSPLHF. Here the CDR3 DNA reads TGTGCCAGCAGGCCGGGGGGGGATAATTCACCCCTCCACTTT.

The rearrangement joins TRBV4-2 to TRBJ2-2; 8 bases map to TRBD2. The CDR3 extends over 17 amino acids. V lost 4 bases, J lost 0 bases, and 7 bases stayed unmatched. Looked up from germline, CDR1 is LGHNA and CDR2 is YNFKEQ. The CDR3 sequence is CASSRGGLVANTGELFF. In DNA, the CDR3 is TGTGCCAGCAGCCGAGGGGGACTAGTGGCGAACACCGGGGAGCTGTTTTTT.

This clone appeared a few times. CDR3 sequence: CSVPAQGANTGELFF. The CDR3 nucleotides read TGCAGCGTGCCCGCACAGGGGGCGAACACCGGGGAGCTGTTTTTT. The chain recombines TRBV29-1 with TRBJ2-2; 8 bases are shared with TRBD1. In germline, CDR1 is SQVTM, CDR2 ANQGSEA. The V segment lost 6 bases and the J segment 0 bases; nucleotides outside the gene matches: 6. CDR3 size: 15 residues.